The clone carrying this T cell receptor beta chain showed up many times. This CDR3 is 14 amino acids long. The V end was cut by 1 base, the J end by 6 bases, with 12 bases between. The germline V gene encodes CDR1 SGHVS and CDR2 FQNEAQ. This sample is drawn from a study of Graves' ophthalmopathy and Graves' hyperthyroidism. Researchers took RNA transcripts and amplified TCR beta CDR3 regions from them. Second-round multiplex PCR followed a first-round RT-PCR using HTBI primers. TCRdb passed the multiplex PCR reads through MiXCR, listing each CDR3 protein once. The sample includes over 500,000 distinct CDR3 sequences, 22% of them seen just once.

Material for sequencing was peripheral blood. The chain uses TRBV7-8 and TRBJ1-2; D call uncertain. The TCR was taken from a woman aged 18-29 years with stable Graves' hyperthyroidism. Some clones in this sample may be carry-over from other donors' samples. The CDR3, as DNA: TGTGCCAGCAGCTTAGAGCCGGATCTAGATGGCTACACCTTC. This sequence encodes CASSLEPDLDGYTF.